The subject of this entry is one T cell receptor beta chain. CD45RO negativity and positive selection for CCR7 defined naive CD8 cells, a population that excluded terminally differentiated effector memory CD45RA+ cells. Donors were healthy HIV-negative adults without recent acute infections or vaccinations. Sequenced by immunoSEQ multiplex PCR; TCRdb stores in-frame clones only, minus some. The sample includes 560,000 or so clones, around 96% of them seen just once. The source of the sample is a study of shared clonotypes between healthy human individuals. Germline CDR1 and CDR2: MNHNS and SASEGT. V lost 3 bases and J 3 bases, leaving 6 bases between the germline ends. CDR3 size: 12 residues.

This receptor was obtained from a woman in her thirties in good health. The sample consisted of naive CD8+ T cells sorted from blood. The V call is TRBV6-1, the J call TRBJ2-7, with D possibly TRBD1 on 5 matching bases. The CDR3 DNA is TGTGCCAGCAGTGACAGGGTCTACGAGCAGTACTTC. This translates into CASSDRVYEQYF.